This T cell receptor (beta chain) was sequenced in a study of T cells expressing NK-cell markers. The germline gives CDR1 MDHEN, CDR2 SYDVKM. CDR3 length equals 15 residues. TCRdb reworked the 5' RACE reads into one entry per CDR3 protein, no DNA. The sample has about 300,000 distinct CDR3 sequences, and its top ten clones hold 4.2%. The sample consisted of blood T cells: a sorted CD56 or NKG2C T cell subset, CD4+ or CD8+ T cells, or bulk PBMC T cells (not recorded which). This sequence joins TRBV28 and TRBJ1-5. The origin of this receptor is a woman between 18 and 69 years old in good health. CDR3 loop: CASSLRGARNQPQHF.